Listed here are 4 T cell receptor beta chains from one sample, sequenced in a study of cytomegalovirus exposure and HLA in healthy donors. Primers for the PCR totalled 60 Vbeta and 13 Jbeta. The data were produced by immunoSEQ multiplex PCR, yet TCRdb's version contains in-frame clones alone and is incomplete. This table has about 260,000 clones, approximately 85% appearing once. The sample consisted of PBMCs. These TCRs come from a woman between 40 and 55 years old in good health and CMV-seropositive.

The chain recombines TRBV29-1 with TRBJ2-5; TRBD1 agrees at 8 bases. Germline V CDR1 and CDR2: SQVTM, ANQGSEA. The CDR3 totals 13 residues. With 6 bases clipped from V and 4 bases from J, the junction kept 7 bases outside the gene matches. The CDR3: CSVAGQGVETQYF. DNA for the CDR3: TGCAGCGTGGCCGGACAGGGCGTAGAGACCCAGTACTTC.

This clone appeared once. This chain uses TRBV4-3 with TRBJ1-1; D call uncertain. There are 15 residues in the CDR3. CDR1 is LGHNA, CDR2 YSLEER, per germline. Trimming left V 0 bases short and J 6 bases short, with 14 bases between. DNA for the CDR3: TGCGCCAGCAGCCAAGATCGATGGAGCTACCCTGAAGCTTTCTTT. This codes for CASSQDRWSYPEAFF.

This clone was seen a handful of times. V gene TRBV13 combines with J gene TRBJ2-7; D gene uncertain. V gave up 5 bases and J gave up 0 bases, with 8 bases separating them. The CDR3 runs to 13 residues. Germline CDR1 reads PRHDT; CDR2 reads FYEKMQ (reference sequence). CDR3 region: CASSPGSSYEQYF. In DNA, the CDR3 is TGTGCCAGCAGCCCCGGTAGCTCCTACGAGCAGTACTTC.

The chain has TRBV9 and TRBJ2-1, with a weak D call TRBD2 (5 bases). Trimming removed 0 bases at V and 3 bases at J, with 10 bases between. Germline assignment: CDR1 SGDLS and CDR2 YYNGEE. CDR3 length: 15 residues. The CDR3 spells CASSVDPGNYNEQFF. The CDR3 nucleotides read TGTGCCAGCAGCGTAGACCCCGGGAACTACAATGAGCAGTTCTTC.